These 4 T cell receptor beta chains were all obtained from the same sample, sequenced in a study of blood T cell repertoires in COVID-19. Assay used: immunoSEQ multiplex PCR; TCRdb lists only in-frame clones, some missing. The profile covers some 300,000 clones, with approximately 91% appearing a single time and around 3.9% taken by the ten largest. Sequences were obtained from PBMCs or T cells enriched from blood (not recorded which). The receptors were sampled from a woman in her thirties who had been exposed to COVID-19.

The rearrangement joins TRBV3-1 (or the pseudogene TRBV3-2) to TRBJ2-1, with 10 positions matching TRBD2. Germline V gene lookup returns CDR1 LGHDT and CDR2 YNNKEL (reference sequence). V lost 8 bases, J lost 0 bases, and 4 bases stayed unmatched. CDR3 size: 15 residues. CDR3 DNA: TGTGCCAGCCGGGCTAGCGGGGGCTCCTACAATGAGCAGTTCTTC. Translated, it gives CASRASGGSYNEQFF.

The chain combines TRBV20-1 with TRBJ1-2; maybe TRBD1 (5 bases). Germline values: CDR1 DFQATT, CDR2 SNEGSKA (reference sequence). The CDR3 loop spans 11 amino acids. Between the trimmed V and J ends, which lost 5 bases and 7 bases, there was a span of 11 bases. The CDR3 DNA is TGCAGTGCTTTAGGGGTGGGTGGCTACACCTTC. Its translation is CSALGVGGYTF.

The V call is TRBV19, the J call TRBJ1-4; TRBD1 is a possible D gene (6 bases). With 9 bases removed from V and 13 bases from J, the gap between germline ends came to 21 bases. Per germline, CDR1 LNHDA and CDR2 SQIVND (reference sequence). The CDR3 is made up of 13 amino acids. CDR3 nucleotides: TGTGCCAGCAGACCGACAACAGGGCAGGGACTGTTTTTT. As protein: CASRPTTGQGLFF. The variable domain in full, completed from reference TRBV19 and TRBJ1-4, reads DGGITQSPKYLFRKEGQNVTLSCEQNLNHDAMYWYRQDPGQGLRLIYYSQIVNDFQKGDIAEGYSVSREKKESFPLTVTSAQKNPTAFYLCASRPTTGQGLFFGSGTQLSVL.

This chain joins TRBV13 and TRBJ1-1; TRBD1 aligns across 8 bases. Trimming at V came to 5 bases and at J to 5 bases, leaving 7 bases not matched to a gene. Germline V lookup: CDR1 PRHDT, CDR2 FYEKMQ (reference sequence). There are 14 residues in the CDR3. The CDR3 sequence is CASSLDRGGTEAFF. The CDR3 nucleotides read TGTGCCAGCAGCCTCGACAGGGGAGGGACTGAAGCTTTCTTT.